This T cell receptor beta chain was recorded in a study of blood T cell repertoires in COVID-19. Study background: Cohort 3 donors were reported recovered after two negative PCRs, clearance, or symptom resolution.

Original analysis: Scientists estimated how many nucleated cells there were by amplifying reference gene primers. Data came from immunoSEQ multiplex PCR; TCRdb stores just in-frame clones and leaves some out. That table is the source of V, J and clone size, and D and trimming were worked out from the DNA. Of some 220,000 clones in the sample, around 85% were seen once. The CDR3 consists of 17 residues. Germline V gene data show CDR1 as LNHNV and CDR2 as YYDKDF (reference sequence). V lost 0 bases to trimming and J lost 2 bases, with 16 bases between them. The receptor's source is a woman in her 50s in a cohort exposed to, infected with or recovered from COVID-19 (not recorded which). This chain connects TRBV15 to TRBJ1-2; D unclear. The sequencing sample was made of PBMCs or T cells enriched from blood (not recorded which). CDR3 in amino acids: CATSRDLSSYKNYGYTF. In DNA, the CDR3 is TGTGCCACCAGCAGAGATTTGTCCTCGTACAAAAACTATGGCTACACCTTC.